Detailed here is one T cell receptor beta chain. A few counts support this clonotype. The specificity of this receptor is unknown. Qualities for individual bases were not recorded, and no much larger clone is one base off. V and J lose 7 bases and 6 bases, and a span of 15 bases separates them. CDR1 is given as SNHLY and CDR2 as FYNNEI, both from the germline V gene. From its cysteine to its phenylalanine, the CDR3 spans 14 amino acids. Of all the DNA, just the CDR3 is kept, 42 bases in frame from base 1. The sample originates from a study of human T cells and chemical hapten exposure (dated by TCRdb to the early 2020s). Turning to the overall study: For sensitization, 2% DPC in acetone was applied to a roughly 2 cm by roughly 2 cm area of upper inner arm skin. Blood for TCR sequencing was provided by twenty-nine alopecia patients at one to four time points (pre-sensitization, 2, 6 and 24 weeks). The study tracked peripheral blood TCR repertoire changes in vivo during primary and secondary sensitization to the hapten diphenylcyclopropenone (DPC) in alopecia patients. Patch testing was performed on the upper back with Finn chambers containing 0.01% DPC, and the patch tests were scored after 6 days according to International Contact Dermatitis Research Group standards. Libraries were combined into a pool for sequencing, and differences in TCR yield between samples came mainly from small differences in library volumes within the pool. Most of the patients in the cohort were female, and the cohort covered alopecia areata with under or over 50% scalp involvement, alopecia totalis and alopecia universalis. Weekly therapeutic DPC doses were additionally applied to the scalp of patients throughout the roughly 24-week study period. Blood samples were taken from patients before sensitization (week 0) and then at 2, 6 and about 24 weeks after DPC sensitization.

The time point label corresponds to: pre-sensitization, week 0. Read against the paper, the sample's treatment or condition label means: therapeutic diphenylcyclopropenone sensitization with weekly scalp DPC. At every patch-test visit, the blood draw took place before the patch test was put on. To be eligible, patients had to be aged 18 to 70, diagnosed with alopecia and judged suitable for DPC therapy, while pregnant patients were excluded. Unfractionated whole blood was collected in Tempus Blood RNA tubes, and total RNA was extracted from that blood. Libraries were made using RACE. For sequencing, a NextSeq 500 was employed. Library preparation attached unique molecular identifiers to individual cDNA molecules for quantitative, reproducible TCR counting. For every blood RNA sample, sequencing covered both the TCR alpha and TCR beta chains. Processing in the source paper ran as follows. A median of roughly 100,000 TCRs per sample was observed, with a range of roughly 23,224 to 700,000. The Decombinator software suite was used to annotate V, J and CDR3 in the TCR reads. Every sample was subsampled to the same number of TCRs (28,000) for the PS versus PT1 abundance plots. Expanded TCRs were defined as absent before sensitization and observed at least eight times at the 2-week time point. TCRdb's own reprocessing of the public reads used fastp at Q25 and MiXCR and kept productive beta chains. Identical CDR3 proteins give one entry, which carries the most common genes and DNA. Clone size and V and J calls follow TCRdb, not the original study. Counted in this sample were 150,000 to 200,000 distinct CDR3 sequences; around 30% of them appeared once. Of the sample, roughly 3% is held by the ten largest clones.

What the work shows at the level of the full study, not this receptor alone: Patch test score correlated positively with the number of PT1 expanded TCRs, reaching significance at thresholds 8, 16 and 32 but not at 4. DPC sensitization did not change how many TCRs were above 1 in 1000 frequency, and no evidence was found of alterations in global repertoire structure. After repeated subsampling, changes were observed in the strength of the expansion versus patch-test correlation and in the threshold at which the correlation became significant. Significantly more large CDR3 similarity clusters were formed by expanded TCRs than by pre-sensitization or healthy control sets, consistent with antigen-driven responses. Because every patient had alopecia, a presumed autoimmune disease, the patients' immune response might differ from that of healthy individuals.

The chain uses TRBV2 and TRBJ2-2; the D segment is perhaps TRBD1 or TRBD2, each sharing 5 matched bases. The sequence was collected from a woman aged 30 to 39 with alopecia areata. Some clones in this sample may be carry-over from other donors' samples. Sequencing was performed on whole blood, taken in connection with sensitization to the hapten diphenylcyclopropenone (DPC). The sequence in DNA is TGTGCCAGCACTCGGGACGAAGTGCCCGGGGAGCTGTTTTTT. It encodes CASTRDEVPGELFF.